This entry features one T cell receptor (beta chain) sequence. Its antigen is as yet unknown. TCRdb keeps only in-frame clones here, not all; method: immunoSEQ multiplex PCR. The table has about 89,000 clones, about 86% seen once. The CDR3 spans 14 residues. The V end lost 1 base, the J end lost 4 bases, and 10 bases lay between the germline ends. Germline V lookup: CDR1 LGHDT, CDR2 YNNKEL (reference sequence). Researchers grouped second doses given at about 4 or about 12 weeks into one pool. This record comes from a study of T cell responses to AZD1222 COVID-19 vaccine. General study findings and limits: The donor group comprised mostly white British people and more females; the analysis possibly underestimated clonal diversity. Close to half of all spike-specific TCRs reportedly target regions of the variants that are unmutated. The study found vaccine-associated CD4 TCRs spanning spike, dominant at 160-218 and 743-854.

The material was peripheral blood, obtained 28 days after the second AZD1222 dose. This chain links TRBV3-1 (or the pseudogene TRBV3-2) with TRBJ1-2; D is unclear. This receptor was taken from an adult who received the AZD1222 COVID-19 vaccine. CDR3 coding DNA: TGTGCCAGCAGCCAAGGATCCAGGACCTATGGCTACACCTTC. Its protein is CASSQGSRTYGYTF.